The source of this TCR beta chain is a study of beta chain features in type 1 diabetes. The CDR3 has 15 residues. V gave up 0 bases and J gave up 8 bases; unmatched junction bases: 4. In germline, CDR1 is MNHEY, CDR2 SVGAGI. cDNA synthesis used the whole RNA isolate, giving expressed TCRB sequences. The table came from immunoSEQ multiplex PCR; TCRdb's copy has only in-frame clones and leaves some out. The sample has almost 250,000 clones, 13% to 15% seen once. The J gene is TRBJ2-1, the V gene TRBV6-5; 10 bases fit TRBD1. This sequence was found in a woman in her thirties or forties in good health. Sequenced: naive CD4+ T cells from blood. CDR3 residues: CASSYSGTGVDEQFF. Written as DNA, the CDR3 is TGTGCCAGCAGTTACTCCGGGACAGGGGTAGATGAGCAGTTCTTC.